The text below deals with one T cell receptor (beta chain). Its antigen remains unidentified. This sample was included in a study of Ad26.COV2.S vaccination and SARS-CoV-2 variants. Study-wide results and caveats: Total responses of T cells may have been underestimated by the analyses of TCR breadth and depth. Across vaccine and placebo recipients, the breadth of non-spike TCRs was similar. Vaccinees displayed broader spike-specific TCR repertoires than placebo recipients. Once vaccination had occurred, spike-specific CD8+ and CD4+ T cell responses reportedly showed substantial breadth.

The germline CDR1 and CDR2 sequences are LGHDT and YNNKEL (reference sequence). CDR3 size: 13 residues. V was trimmed by 1 base and J by 4 bases, leaving 8 bases between them. TCRdb's copy holds only in-frame clones and misses some; the assay was immunoSEQ multiplex PCR. This table has about 180,000 clones, around 90% appearing once. The source material was peripheral blood, sampled after recovery from COVID-19. The chain couples TRBV3-1 (or the pseudogene TRBV3-2) to TRBJ2-7; TRBD2 might be the D (6 bases). The sequence was collected from a human donor who had recovered from COVID-19. The CDR3 is CASSQGGGYEQYF. DNA of the CDR3: TGTGCCAGCAGCCAAGGTGGAGGGTACGAGCAGTACTTC.